This record covers a single TCR beta chain. No DNA is shown, since the ends of the CDR3 on it are uncertain; the CDR3 is the one TCRdb lists. Per the germline V gene, CDR1 is MNHNS and CDR2 is SASEGT. The CDR3 adds up to 14 amino acids, both ends counted. These data are taken from a study of shared clonotypes between healthy human individuals. Turning to the study itself: Used for every donor were three CD4 naive, three CD4 memory, two CD8 naive and one CD8 memory plate.

The repertoire was sequenced with immunoSEQ multiplex PCR; TCRdb's copy has only in-frame clones and lacks some. The data contain millions of clones, 85% to 95% of them singletons. This TCR was recovered from a man in his late teens or twenties in good health. The chain recombines TRBV6-1 with TRBJ1-1; TRBD1, the D gene given by the table, was not confirmed from the DNA. Sequenced material: naive CD4+ T cells sorted from blood. The subset is: CD45RA+ positively selected. The CDR3 here is CASILDRGSTEAFF.